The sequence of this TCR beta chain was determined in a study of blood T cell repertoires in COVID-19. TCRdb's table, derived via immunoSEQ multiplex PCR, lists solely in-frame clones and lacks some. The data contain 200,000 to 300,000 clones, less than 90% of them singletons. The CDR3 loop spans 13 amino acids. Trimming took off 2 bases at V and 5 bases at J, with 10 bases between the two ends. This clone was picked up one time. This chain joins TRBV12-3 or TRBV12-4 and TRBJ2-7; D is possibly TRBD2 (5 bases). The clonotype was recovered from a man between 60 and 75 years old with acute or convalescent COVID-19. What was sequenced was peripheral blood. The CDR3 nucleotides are TGTGCCAGCAGTTTACTAGCATCTAACGAGCAGTACTTC. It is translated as CASSLLASNEQYF.